This T cell receptor beta chain was sequenced in a study of cytotoxic CD8 clonotypes in ibrutinib-treated CLL. Study as a whole: Results showed 24 partial and 2 complete responses; following median around six years, around 14 remained remitted, roughly twelve advanced. Study-level points and caveats: Upon ibrutinib response clonality rose, and upon progression it fell back toward baseline. Public clonotypes were rare and shrank or held steady on treatment. Clonality (at baseline) was higher than in age-matched healthy donors and tracked circulating CD8+ T-cell counts.

On this clone itself: Its target is unknown.

The table came from immunoSEQ multiplex PCR; TCRdb's copy has only in-frame clones and leaves some out. This table has over 70,000 clones, roughly 77% appearing once. With 3 bases removed from V and 0 bases from J, the gap between germline ends came to 7 bases. Germline values: CDR1 SGHRS, CDR2 YFSETQ. The CDR3 runs 13 residues. The chain employs TRBV5-1 and TRBJ2-7; unclear D gene. Sequences were derived from PBMCs, sampled after 12 months of ibrutinib treatment. This receptor was taken from a human donor with chronic lymphocytic leukemia. CDR3 nucleotides: TGCGCCAGCAGCTCGGGTTCCTCCTACGAGCAGTACTTC. It specifies CASSSGSSYEQYF.